This TCR beta chain was recorded in a study of OX40 agonist ivuxolimab in advanced cancers. The wider study: Patients received the agonistic anti-OX40 (CD134) antibody ivuxolimab. Three dose-escalation patients had partial responses: one with hepatocellular carcinoma and two with cutaneous melanoma.

Measured with immunoSEQ multiplex PCR; TCRdb has only the in-frame clones, and not every one. The table records 60,000 to 80,000 clones, about 90% of them present only once. This clone was counted once. Germline V CDR1 and CDR2: SGHDT, YYEEEE. V lost 4 bases to trimming and J lost 6 bases; unmatched junction nucleotides: 8. There are 14 residues in the CDR3. The TCR was taken from an adult with an advanced solid tumor such as melanoma, head and neck, liver or kidney cancer. The sample in question was CD4+ or CD8+ T cells sorted from blood, obtained in a trial of the OX40 agonist ivuxolimab. This chain links TRBV5-6 with TRBJ1-1; TRBD1 matches 8 bases. In DNA form, the CDR3 reads TGTGCCAGCAGCGGTACAGGGGGAGTCTCTGAAGCTTTCTTT. Its protein product is CASSGTGGVSEAFF.